The rows below give T cell receptor beta chains drawn from one sample of a study of CD4 T cells in relation to SARS-CoV-2 and coronaviruses. These receptors' antigens are unknown. Clones were read by immunoSEQ multiplex PCR, and TCRdb kept only the in-frame ones, dropping some. This sample has some 21,000 clones, with 77% found just once. The sequenced sample consisted of CD4+ T cells from PBMCs, cultured in vitro. Every receptor here comes from a human donor in good health. CDR3s include the opening cysteine and the closing phenylalanine or tryptophan. A D gene is named only where the DNA matches it firmly. Clone size, where shown, is once, few, many, or a class for clones that have expanded.

d_call,clone_size,v_call,j_call,cdr3_nt,cdr3_aa
-,-,TRBV12-3/TRBV12-4,TRBJ2-1,TGTGCCAGCAGCCCCGAGACAGAGCAGTTCTTC,CASSPETEQFF
TRBD1,-,TRBV2,TRBJ1-4,TGTGCCAGCAGGGAACAGGGGGCGCCTAATGAAAAACTGTTTTTT,CASREQGAPNEKLFF
-,-,TRBV7-2,TRBJ1-2,TGTGCCAGCAGCTTAGTCGAAAACTATGGCTACACCTTC,CASSLVENYGYTF
-,-,TRBV7-2,TRBJ2-7,TGTGCCAGCAGCTTATGGCTAAGTGTAGGCTACGAGCAGTACTTC,CASSLWLSVGYEQYF
-,-,TRBV6-5,TRBJ2-7,TGTGCCAGCAGTTACTCGGCCTGGAGCTACGAGCAGTACTTC,CASSYSAWSYEQYF
-,-,TRBV21-1,TRBJ2-3,TGTGCCAGCAGCACGCTAGAGGCAGGGCAGGAGGCCACAGATACGCAGTATTTT,CASSTLEAGQEATDTQYF
TRBD2,-,TRBV6-1,TRBJ2-1,TGTGCCAGCCTAGCGGGGGGGTACAATGAGCAGTTCTTC,CASLAGGYNEQFF
-,-,TRBV18,TRBJ1-4,TGTGCCAGCTCACCACCGGGGGGTAATGAAAAACTGTTTTTT,CASSPPGGNEKLFF
-,-,TRBV7-8,TRBJ1-1,TGTGCCAGCAGCCCACGGGGGAACACTGAAGCTTTCTTT,CASSPRGNTEAFF
-,-,TRBV6-5,TRBJ1-1,TGTGCCAGCAGTTACGAGAACACTGAAGCTTTCTTT,CASSYENTEAFF
TRBD2,once,TRBV19,TRBJ2-5,TGTGCCAGTAGTATAGTGAGCGGGAGGGCTCAAGAGACCCAGTACTTC,CASSIVSGRAQETQYF
TRBD2,few,TRBV11-2,TRBJ2-3,TGTGCCAGCAGCTCCGGACTAGCGGGCCTGAGGGGATCAGATACGCAGTATTTT,CASSSGLAGLRGSDTQYF
TRBD1,-,TRBV27,TRBJ1-1,TGTGCCAGCAGTTTATCTAGGGGGCGGAACACTGAAGCTTTCTTT,CASSLSRGRNTEAFF
-,-,TRBV27,TRBJ2-6,TGTGCCAGCAGTTTATCCTTGGTACTCGGCTCTGGGGCCAACGTCCTGACTTTC,CASSLSLVLGSGANVLTF
-,-,TRBV19,TRBJ2-1,TGTGCCAGTAGTATCCACAATGAGCAGTTCTTC,CASSIHNEQFF
-,once,TRBV7-2,TRBJ1-5,TGTGCCAGCAGCTTACCCAATCAGCCCCAGCATTTT,CASSLPNQPQHF
-,-,TRBV10-3,TRBJ2-3,TGTGCCATCAGTTCGATGCTAACAACAGGACAGATAGATACGCAGTATTTT,CAISSMLTTGQIDTQYF
TRBD2,-,TRBV30,TRBJ2-2,TGTGCCTGCCTTCCGGGACTAGCGGGTTCCGGGGAGCTGTTTTTT,CACLPGLAGSGELFF
TRBD1,-,TRBV5-8,TRBJ1-5,TGTGCCAGCAGCTCGACAGGGGGGAATCAGCCCCAGCATTTT,CASSSTGGNQPQHF
TRBD1,-,TRBV6-5,TRBJ1-4,TGTGCCAGCAGACCCGGACAGGGGAGGGAAAAACTGTTTTTT,CASRPGQGREKLFF
-,-,TRBV6-2/TRBV6-3,TRBJ1-5,TGTGCCAGCAGCGACCTTAGGGATCATAGCAATCAGCCCCAGCATTTT,CASSDLRDHSNQPQHF
TRBD1,-,TRBV5-4,TRBJ1-4,TGTGCCAGCAGCGCGAGCCGAGGGACAGTCTCAACTAATGAAAAACTGTTTTTT,CASSASRGTVSTNEKLFF
-,-,TRBV19,TRBJ1-1,TGTGCCAGTTCAAAACCAGGGGAAAGCCCTGAAGCTTTCTTT,CASSKPGESPEAFF